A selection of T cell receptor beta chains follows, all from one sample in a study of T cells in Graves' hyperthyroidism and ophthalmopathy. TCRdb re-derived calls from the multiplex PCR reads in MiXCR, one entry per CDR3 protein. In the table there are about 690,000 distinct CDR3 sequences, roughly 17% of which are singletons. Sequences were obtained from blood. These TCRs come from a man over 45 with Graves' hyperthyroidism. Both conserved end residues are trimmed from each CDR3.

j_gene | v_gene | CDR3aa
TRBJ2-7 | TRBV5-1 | AGSLVEGEQY
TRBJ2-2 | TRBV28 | ASRPDRANTGELF
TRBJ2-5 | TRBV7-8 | ASSTFDRTGETQY
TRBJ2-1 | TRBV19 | ASEGGGSAYNEQF
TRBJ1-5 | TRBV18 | ASSPITNSNQPQH
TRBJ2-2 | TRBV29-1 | SGLGETGELF
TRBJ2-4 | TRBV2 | ASRGAGTGMIKNIQY
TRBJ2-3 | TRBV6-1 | ASTESQGASDTQY
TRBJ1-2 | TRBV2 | ASSEKGHNYGYT
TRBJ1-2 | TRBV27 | ASSPGTGVGYGYT
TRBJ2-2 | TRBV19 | ASSIRLWKRERTEELF
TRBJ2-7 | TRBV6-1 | ASRNTGGREQY
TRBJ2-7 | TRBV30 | ASSTLASHEQY
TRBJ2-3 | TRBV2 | ASSRDNTDTQY
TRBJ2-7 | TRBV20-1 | SAFSGSPLYEQY
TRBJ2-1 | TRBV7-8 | ASSLGLQGGVNEQF
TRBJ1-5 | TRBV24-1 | ATSSDLSNQPQH
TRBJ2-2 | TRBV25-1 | ASSDLAGGGTGELF
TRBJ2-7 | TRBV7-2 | ASSSQGHKYEQY
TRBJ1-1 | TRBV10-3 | ASAGPQNTEAF
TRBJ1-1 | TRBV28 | ASSATWWNTEAF
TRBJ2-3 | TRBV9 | ASSAVAGGSTDTQY
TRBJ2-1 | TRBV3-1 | ASSHHRDGHNEQF
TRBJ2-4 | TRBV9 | ASSVETGGGDIQY
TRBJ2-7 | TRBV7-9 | ASSGGASGTYEQY
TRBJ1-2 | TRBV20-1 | SAGGPQRGYT
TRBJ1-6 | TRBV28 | ASSLWRDSMH
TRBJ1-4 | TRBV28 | ASSLLQGSEKLF
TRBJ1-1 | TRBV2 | ARKGPGWDTEAF
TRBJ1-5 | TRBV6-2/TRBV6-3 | ASSYSRAGDQPQH
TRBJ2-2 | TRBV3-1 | ASSHSGRAGGSGELF
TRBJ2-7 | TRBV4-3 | ASSQDRLAGGYEQY
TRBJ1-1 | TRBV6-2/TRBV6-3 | ASSSPGRSEAF
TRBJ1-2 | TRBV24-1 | ATSGTANYGYT
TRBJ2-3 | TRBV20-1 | SAHTSGSTPDTQY
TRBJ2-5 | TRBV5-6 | ASSLVSGLETQY
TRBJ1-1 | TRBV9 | ASSVLGENTEAF